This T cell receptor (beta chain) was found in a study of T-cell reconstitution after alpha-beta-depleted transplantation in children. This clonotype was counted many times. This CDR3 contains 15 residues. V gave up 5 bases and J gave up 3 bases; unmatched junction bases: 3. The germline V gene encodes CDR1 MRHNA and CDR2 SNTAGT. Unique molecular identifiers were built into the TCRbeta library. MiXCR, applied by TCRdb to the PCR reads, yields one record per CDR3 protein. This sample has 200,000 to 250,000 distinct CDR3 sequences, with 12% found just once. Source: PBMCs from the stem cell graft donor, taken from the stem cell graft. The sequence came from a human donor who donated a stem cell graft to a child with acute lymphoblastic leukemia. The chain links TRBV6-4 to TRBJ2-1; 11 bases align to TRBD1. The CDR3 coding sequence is TGTGCCAGCAGTCCCGGGACAGGGGGCTACAATGAGCAGTTCTTC. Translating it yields CASSPGTGGYNEQFF.